A single sample is the source of the 32 T cell receptor beta chains below, sequenced in a study of T cell changes during pregnancy in multiple sclerosis. TCRdb's copy holds only in-frame clones and misses some; the assay was immunoSEQ multiplex PCR. Of fewer than 140,000 clones in the sample, 91% are singletons; the top ten hold about 1.6%. The sequenced sample was peripheral blood, obtained before pregnancy. These receptors were obtained from a female donor with multiple sclerosis, enrolled in a pregnancy study.

This clone was recorded at least ten times. This chain uses TRBV4-1 with TRBJ1-2; the match to TRBD1 covers 9 bases. Germline V gene sequence: CDR1 MGHRA, CDR2 YSYEKL. The CDR3 is 15 amino acids. The ends lost 4 bases at V and 7 bases at J; junction bases unmatched: 10. The CDR3 DNA reads as TGCGCCAGCAGCCTCAACCGGGACAGGGACGCTGGCTACACCTTC. Translation gives CASSLNRDRDAGYTF.

This clone was detected only once. V gene TRBV19 combines with J gene TRBJ2-4; D remains ambiguous. V was shortened by 5 bases and J by 14 bases, with 13 bases between the two germline ends. The CDR3 totals 11 residues. The germline CDR1 and CDR2 sequences are LNHDA and SQIVND (reference sequence). CDR3 sequence reads: CASSANRQKYF. CDR3 DNA: TGTGCCAGTAGTGCCAACAGACAAAAGTACTTC.

The V gene is TRBV9, the J gene TRBJ2-3, with no clear D. The CDR3 loop spans 15 amino acids. V was clipped by 5 bases and J by 2 bases, with 15 bases between them. CDR1 and CDR2 (germline): SGDLS, YYNGEE. Here the CDR3 DNA reads TGTGCCAGCAGTGAGGAGTGGCAGTTCACAGATACGCAGTATTTT. Amino acids: CASSEEWQFTDTQYF.

This rearrangement joins TRBV18 to TRBJ1-1; D remains ambiguous. V lost 4 bases, J lost 7 bases, and 10 bases lay in between. This CDR3 has 12 residues. The germline CDR1 and CDR2 sequences are KGHSH and LQKENI. CDR3 DNA: TGTGCCAGCTCACAGGGAGGAGGTGAAGCTTTCTTT. This encodes CASSQGGGEAFF.

This chain uses TRBV5-1 with TRBJ2-3; no clear D. Per germline, CDR1 SGHRS and CDR2 YFSETQ. This CDR3 has 14 amino acids. Trimming took 1 base from V and 2 from J, leaving 8 bases between them. In DNA form, the CDR3 reads TGCGCCAGCAGCTTGAGAGGCCCCACAGATACGCAGTATTTT. Its translation: CASSLRGPTDTQYF.

This clone occurred once. The chain couples TRBV6-1 to TRBJ1-5; D is undetermined. Per germline, CDR1 MNHNS and CDR2 SASEGT. V was shortened by 2 bases and J by 2 bases, with 10 bases between the two germline ends. The CDR3 loop spans 15 amino acids. CDR3 protein: CASSEPLPGNQPQHF. Written as DNA, the CDR3 is TGTGCCAGCAGTGAACCCCTTCCTGGCAATCAGCCCCAGCATTTT.

The V call is TRBV27, the J call TRBJ2-2; tentative D call: TRBD1 (6 bases). Germline V CDR1 and CDR2: MNHEY, SMNVEV (reference sequence). The CDR3 consists of 13 residues. With 5 bases removed from V and 5 bases from J, the gap between germline ends came to 9 bases. The CDR3 sequence is CASSPQGTGELFF. The CDR3 nucleotides are TGTGCCAGCAGTCCACAGGGTACCGGGGAGCTGTTTTTT.

The count of this clone is one. The chain couples TRBV7-2 to TRBJ2-4; D is perhaps TRBD2 (6 bases). The germline CDR1 and CDR2 sequences are SGHTA and FQGNSA. V lost 5 bases, J lost 1 base, and 18 bases lay in between. This CDR3 has 17 residues. In DNA, the CDR3 is TGTGCCAGCAGCCCCGGGGCGGGACCGGGGGCCAAAAACATTCAGTACTTC. This gives the protein CASSPGAGPGAKNIQYF.

A single count supports this clone. The CDR3 loop is CASSIDREGRRYNEQFF. The DNA of the CDR3 is TGTGCCAGTAGTATAGATCGGGAGGGCCGACGGTACAATGAGCAGTTCTTC. The chain is built from TRBV19 and TRBJ2-1, with 8 positions matching TRBD2. The CDR3 totals 17 residues. Losses at the gene ends were 0 bases for V and 4 bases for J; bases not matched to a gene: 8. Germline assignment: CDR1 LNHDA and CDR2 SQIVND (reference sequence).

Only one count was recorded for this clone. The chain joins TRBV19 to TRBJ1-1, with a possible D match to TRBD1 (5 bases). Per the germline V gene, CDR1 is LNHDA and CDR2 is SQIVND (reference sequence). The germline V and J ends were trimmed by 2 bases and 5 bases, with 15 bases remaining between them. The CDR3 runs to 15 residues. CDR3: CASSISPGGETEAFF. CDR3 nucleotides: TGTGCCAGTAGTATATCCCCCGGGGGAGAAACTGAAGCTTTCTTT. Variable domain in full (rest from reference TRBV19 and TRBJ1-1): DGGITQSPKYLFRKEGQNVTLSCEQNLNHDAMYWYRQDPGQGLRLIYYSQIVNDFQKGDIAEGYSVSREKKESFPLTVTSAQKNPTAFYLCASSISPGGETEAFFGQGTRLTVV.

This clone came up a few times. The rearrangement uses TRBV28 and TRBJ2-6; 9 nucleotides agree with TRBD1. The CDR3 totals 15 residues. Per the germline V gene, CDR1 is MDHEN and CDR2 is SYDVKM. V dropped 4 bases and J dropped 8; count of bases not matched to a gene: 6. CDR3 protein: CASSWGQGDSNVLTF. CDR3 sequence (DNA): TGTGCCAGCAGTTGGGGACAGGGTGATTCCAACGTCCTGACTTTC.

The V and J genes are TRBV19 and TRBJ2-7; 9 nucleotides align to TRBD1. Germline CDR1 LNHDA, CDR2 SQIVND (reference sequence). The CDR3 is made up of 15 amino acids. V lost 3 bases and J lost 6; bases outside the gene matches: 9. The CDR3 spells CASSIEGQGRPEQYF. Here the CDR3 DNA reads TGTGCCAGTAGTATTGAGGGACAGGGACGTCCCGAGCAGTACTTC.

V gene TRBV2 combines with J gene TRBJ1-2, with no clear D. Germline lookup yields CDR1 SNHLY and CDR2 FYNNEI. V was clipped by 5 bases and J by 8 bases, with 9 bases between them. The CDR3 is 11 residues long. The CDR3 spells CASSTPVGYTF. The CDR3 DNA is TGTGCCAGCAGTACTCCGGTAGGCTACACCTTC.

The chain carries TRBV7-2 and TRBJ1-4, with a tentative D call TRBD1 (5 bases). The V gene's germline CDR1 is SGHTA and CDR2 FQGNSA. Between the trimmed V and J ends, which lost 2 bases and 7 bases, there was a span of 11 bases. This CDR3 spans 14 amino acids. CDR3 residues: CASSLIQGGEKLFF. The DNA of the CDR3 is TGTGCCAGCAGCTTAATTCAGGGTGGTGAAAAACTGTTTTTT. The full variable domain, with the rest looked up from reference TRBV7-2 and TRBJ1-4, is GAGVSQSPSNKVTEKGKDVELRCDPISGHTALYWYRQSLGQGLEFLIYFQGNSAPDKSGLPSDRFSAERTGGSVSTLTIQRTQQEDSAVYLCASSLIQGGEKLFFGSGTQLSVL.

The chain combines TRBV30 with TRBJ2-1, with TRBD1 identical over 7 bases. V was pared by 7 bases and J by 3 bases, with 9 bases of the junction left unmatched. The CDR3 length is 14 residues. CDR1 GTSNPN and CDR2 SVGIG come from the germline V gene (reference sequence). The CDR3 DNA follows: TGTGCCTTCACGCCCCGGGACAGCTACAATGAGCAGTTCTTC. Its translation is CAFTPRDSYNEQFF.

This rearrangement joins TRBV7-2 to TRBJ2-7; TRBD2 matches 9 bases. V gave up 5 bases and J gave up 4 bases; unmatched junction bases: 9. The CDR3 has 15 residues. The V gene's germline CDR1 is SGHTA and CDR2 FQGNSA. The CDR3 nucleotides read TGTGCCAGCAGCCCCCGAGCGGGAGGTAGTTACGAGCAGTACTTC. Residues: CASSPRAGGSYEQYF.

This chain joins TRBV5-1 and TRBJ2-2, with 8 bases aligning to TRBD1. There are 16 residues in the CDR3. V shed 4 bases and J 3 bases; nucleotides not matched to a gene: 8. Germline V lookup: CDR1 SGHRS, CDR2 YFSETQ. The DNA for the CDR3 is TGCGCCAGCAGCCCCGACAGGGGCCGAGACACCGGGGAGCTGTTTTTT. Translating it yields CASSPDRGRDTGELFF.

As concerns this clone: This sample also contains other DNA sequences that code for the same CDR3. This sequence joins TRBV25-1 and TRBJ1-1; 10 bases agree with TRBD1. CDR1 MGHDK and CDR2 SYGVNS come from the germline V gene. This CDR3 comprises 13 residues. Losses at the gene ends were 6 bases for V and 12 bases for J; bases not matched to a gene: 10. The CDR3 loop reads CASSPGQGRFTFF. The CDR3 DNA reads as TGTGCCAGCAGCCCGGGACAGGGGCGTTTCACTTTCTTT.

The V and J genes are TRBV7-3 and TRBJ2-3, with D perhaps matching TRBD1 (6 bases). Germline-derived CDR1 and CDR2 are SGHTA and FQGTGA. V lost 7 bases, J lost 0 bases, and 11 bases lay in between. This CDR3 is 14 amino acids long. This CDR3 is CASKPGHSTDTQYF. CDR3 DNA: TGTGCCAGCAAACCGGGACACAGCACAGATACGCAGTATTTT.

The chain joins TRBV23-1 to TRBJ2-2; D gene ambiguous. TRBV23-1 is an ORF for which the function is uncertain. This CDR3 is 16 amino acids long. The V and J ends lost 11 bases and 4 bases respectively, with 23 bases between them. The CDR3 is CADRKRIDTSTGELFF. In DNA, the CDR3 is TGCGCCGACCGAAAACGCATAGACACGTCCACCGGGGAGCTGTTTTTT.

The chain recombines TRBV7-8 with TRBJ1-6; the D is unclear. The CDR3 has 14 residues. V lost 6 bases, J lost 4 bases, and 10 bases lay in between. CDR1 is SGHVS, CDR2 FQNEAQ, per germline. The CDR3 reads CASRELDYNSPLHF. As DNA, the CDR3 is TGTGCCAGCAGAGAGTTAGATTATAATTCACCCCTCCACTTT. Full variable domain (rest looked up from reference TRBV7-8 and TRBJ1-6): GAGVSQSPRYKVAKRGQDVALRCDPISGHVSLFWYQQALGQGPEFLTYFQNEAQLDKSGLPSDRFFAERPEGSVSTLKIQRTQQEDSAVYLCASRELDYNSPLHFGNGTRLTVT.

The V call is TRBV5-6, the J call TRBJ2-2; D ambiguous. Germline V gene data show CDR1 as SGHDT and CDR2 as YYEEEE. This CDR3 comprises 13 residues. V lost 2 bases to trimming and J lost 8 bases, with 10 bases between them. CDR3 bases: TGTGCCAGCAGCTTCTTCCTAGGAGGGGAGCTGTTTTTT. Amino acid sequence: CASSFFLGGELFF.

The V call is TRBV6-5, the J call TRBJ1-2, with 7 bases that match TRBD1. Germline V gene data show CDR1 as MNHEY and CDR2 as SVGAGI. Trimming cost V 4 bases and J 2 bases; bases outside gene matches: 1. This CDR3 comprises 13 residues. CDR3 sequence: CASSWDSNYGYTF. As DNA, the CDR3 is TGTGCCAGCAGTTGGGACAGCAACTATGGCTACACCTTC.

V is TRBV30 and J is TRBJ2-1, with 11 bases that match TRBD1. Germline values: CDR1 GTSNPN, CDR2 SVGIG (reference sequence). The CDR3 is 12 residues long. V gave up 2 bases and J gave up 10 bases; unmatched junction bases: 1. The CDR3 sequence: CAWSRDRGEQFF. CDR3 bases: TGTGCCTGGAGTAGGGACAGGGGGGAGCAGTTCTTC.

V is TRBV15 and J is TRBJ2-7; 12 bases are shared with TRBD1. CDR1 and CDR2 (germline): LNHNV, YYDKDF (reference sequence). V was clipped by 6 bases and J by 5 bases; unmatched bases: 8. This CDR3 spans 15 amino acids. The chain's CDR3 is CATSRDRGRPDEQYF. The CDR3 bases are TGTGCCACCAGTCGGGACAGGGGGCGCCCCGACGAGCAGTACTTC. The full variable domain, in which reference TRBV15 and TRBJ2-7 provide the parts outside the CDR3, is DAMVIQNPRYQVTQFGKPVTLSCSQTLNHNVMYWYQQKSSQAPKLLFHYYDKDFNNEADTPDNFQSRRPNTSFCFLDIRSPGLGDTAMYLCATSRDRGRPDEQYFGPGTRLTVT.

The chain is built from TRBV7-9 and TRBJ2-5; 8 bases match TRBD1. V shed 3 bases and J 5 bases; nucleotides not matched to a gene: 8. Germline CDR1 reads SEHNR; CDR2 reads FQNEAQ (reference sequence). The CDR3 covers 15 residues. CDR3 bases: TGTGCCAGCAGCTTCCCGCAGGGGGCCGGGGAGACCCAGTACTTC. Translated: CASSFPQGAGETQYF.

The chain recombines TRBV6-1 with TRBJ2-1; 7 bases fit TRBD1. The junction had 7 bases not matched to a gene; V was cut back by 2 bases and J by 3 bases. CDR1 and CDR2 from the germline V gene are MNHNS and SASEGT. The CDR3 has 16 residues. DNA for the CDR3: TGTGCCAGCAGTGAACTACCGGGACAGATCTACAATGAGCAGTTCTTC. Its translation is CASSELPGQIYNEQFF.

The V call is TRBV12-1, the J call TRBJ1-3; TRBD1, the table's D call, lacks a check against the DNA. TRBV12-1 corresponds to a pseudogene. This CDR3 contains 15 residues. This CDR3 reads CASRVDRLRGNTIYF. The CDR3 nucleotides are TGTGCCAGCAGGGTTGACAGGCTAAGAGGAAACACCATATATTTT.

This sequence joins TRBV18 and TRBJ2-5; D gene uncertain. The CDR3 runs to 13 residues. The V end was cut by 3 bases, the J end by 1 base, with 6 bases between. Germline CDR1 and CDR2: KGHSH and LQKENI. CDR3 DNA: TGTGCCAGCTCACCCCCCAGCCAAGAGACCCAGTACTTC. Residues: CASSPPSQETQYF.

Remarks on this clone: At one boundary the junction diverges from the germline segment, which might be a read error. This chain joins TRBV10-3 and TRBJ2-7; TRBD1 aligns across 7 bases. The CDR3 is made up of 17 amino acids. CDR1 is ENHRY, CDR2 SYGVKD, per germline. The CDR3 nucleotides are TGTGCCAGCAGTTATGCCAGTCACCGGGACAGCTCCTACGAGCAGTACTTC. This sequence encodes CASSYASHRDSSYEQYF.

The genes are TRBV21-1 and TRBJ2-1; the D segment call TRBD2 is taken from the table without a DNA check. TRBV21-1 represents a pseudogene. The CDR3 length is 20 residues. In DNA form, the CDR3 reads TGTGCCAGCAGCAAAGAAGTTGGGACTAGCGGGACGAGCTCCTACAATGAGCAGTTCTTC. Translated: CASSKEVGTSGTSSYNEQFF.

The chain is built from TRBV7-7 and TRBJ2-5; perhaps TRBD2 as D (5 bases). Germline V CDR1 and CDR2: SSHAT, FNYEAQ (reference sequence). Trimming cost V 5 bases and J 5 bases, with 15 bases left between them. The CDR3 loop spans 14 amino acids. CDR3 in amino acids: CASSPGSSPETQYF. CDR3 DNA: TGTGCCAGCAGCCCTGGGAGCTCGCCGGAGACCCAGTACTTC. The entire variable domain, with the rest obtained from reference TRBV7-7 and TRBJ2-5, is as follows: GAGVSQSPRYKVTKRGQDVTLRCDPISSHATLYWYQQALGQGPEFLTYFNYEAQPDKSGLPSDRFSAERPEGSISTLTIQRTEQRDSAMYRCASSPGSSPETQYFGPGTRLLVL.